This record covers a single T cell receptor beta chain. Noted time point: after dendritic cell vaccination, including at tumor progression/relapse. This record belongs to a study of glioma-infiltrating T cells after dendritic cell vaccination. Sequencing was performed with immunoSEQ multiplex PCR; in TCRdb, only in-frame clones are kept and a portion is missing. This table holds roughly 100,000 clones, roughly four fifths found once. Deletions cut 4 bases from V and 6 bases from J, with 10 bases between. The length of the CDR3 is 12 residues. The germline gives CDR1 SGHNT, CDR2 YYREEE (reference sequence).

The material was blood, obtained after dendritic cell vaccination. This chain links TRBV5-4 with TRBJ1-2; a possible D gene is TRBD1 (5 bases). The TCR comes from a human donor with glioblastoma. The CDR3 protein is CASSGGIDGYTF. In DNA, the CDR3 is TGTGCCAGCAGCGGGGGGATCGATGGCTACACCTTC.